This record concerns one TCR beta chain sequence. Its specificity is unknown. This sample stems from a study of beta chain features in type 1 diabetes. General study points: Researchers could not determine here whether HLA type influences TCRB rearrangement.

CDR1 is LNHNV, CDR2 YYDKDF, per germline (reference sequence). V lost 4 bases and J 0 bases, leaving 10 bases between the germline ends. The CDR3 length is 14 residues. The authors reverse transcribed all of the isolated RNA, so sequencing captured expressed TCRB transcripts. Profiling relied on immunoSEQ multiplex PCR, and the TCRdb table lists in-frame clones only, not all of them. The data show 390,000 or so clones, roughly 14% seen once. This chain links TRBV15 with TRBJ2-7; no clear D gene. The sequencing input was naive CD4+ T cells from blood. The receptor was derived from a young man in good health. The CDR3 is CATSIDALSYEQYF. The CDR3 DNA sequence: TGTGCCACCAGCATAGACGCCCTCTCCTACGAGCAGTACTTC.